This T cell receptor beta chain was captured by sequencing in a study of T cell repertoires in cytomegalovirus infection. Study details: Shared public TCR beta signatures pointed to both CMV infection and a matching HLA type. Findings of the study overall: Clonotypes of TCR beta that were HLA-C-restricted and CMV-specific dominated the ex vivo response.

TCRdb reanalysed the reads using MiXCR and keeps one entry per CDR3 protein. The profile shows hundreds of thousands of distinct CDR3 sequences, around a third of them singletons. Notes on this clonotype: The antigen is not known. The junction does not match germline at one end; this may be a read error.

The TCR comes from a human donor in good health (CMV status not recorded). Some clones in this sample may be carry-over from other donors' samples. This specimen was cultured PBMCs, taken from culture after CMV antigen stimulation.

The CDR3 reads CATSRAPEDGLRGKPFF. The DNA of the CDR3 is TGTGCCACCAGCAGAGCCCCCGAAGACGGACTTCGGGGGAAACCGTTTTTT. The V and J genes are TRBV15 and TRBJ1-4, with a possible D match to TRBD1 (5 bases). Germline CDR1 reads LNHNV; CDR2 reads YYDKDF (reference sequence). The CDR3 extends over 17 amino acids.